The following is a T cell receptor (beta chain) sequence with its context. Its antigen remains unidentified. No base quality information exists; no much larger clone differs at one position. One collaborating source in Seattle enrolled patients during active infection and followed them longitudinally through the course of disease. The collaborating institutions used their own protocols to collect whole blood in K2EDTA tubes. For TCRbeta analysis, collaborator samples were shipped as frozen whole blood, as isolated PBMCs, or as DNA extracted from either sample type. The sample is drawn from a study of blood T cell repertoires in COVID-19 (dated by TCRdb to the early 2020s). At the level of the whole study: Samples covering the acute and convalescent phases of COVID-19 were provided by collaborators in the United States, Italy and Spain. The material from the prospective study consisted of cDNA or gDNA derived from T cells, B-cell-depleted T cells, or PBMCs. Subjects who had been exposed to COVID-19, were actively infected with it, or had recovered from it provided the deeply sampled blood TCRbeta repertoires that made up the dataset. A freely available public database, intended as a resource for researchers studying the immune response to SARS-CoV-2, is where the repertoires were released. Samples came from the ongoing ImmuneRACE study (first 160 participants) plus 1,254 subjects from 6 global collaborators. A de-identified subject ID, COVID-19 status, age in years and sex were almost always included in the sample metadata. Where available, HLA class I and class II types were taken from metadata supplied by the sample provider and were not determined by assay-based typing.

CDR1 and CDR2, looked up from the germline V gene, are KGHDR and SFDVKD. V is pruned by 9 bases and J by 3 bases, leaving 6 bases of the junction without a gene match. There are 15 amino acids in the CDR3, from cysteine to phenylalanine inclusive. Of all the DNA, just the CDR3 is kept, 45 bases in frame from base 1. The paper's findings and limits, for the study overall: How much clinical and demographic metadata was included differed by source and by participant, and the metadata was provided uncurated.

TCRbeta CDR3 regions were amplified from genomic DNA by means of the immunoSEQ Assay, a bias-controlled multiplex PCR. As for how the authors treated the data: The number of nucleated cells in each sample was estimated from the amplification of reference gene primers within the assay. To quantify the absolute abundance of each unique TCRbeta CDR3 rearrangement, sequence reads were collapsed and filtered. For each sample, productive Simpson clonality was calculated by taking the square root of Simpson's diversity index across productive rearrangements. TCRdb stores this immuneACCESS table with in-frame sequences only. Part of the clones is absent; in the studies checked, under half of the shortfall reflects unresolved V genes, and no reason is known for the rest. For V, J and clone size, that table is used; D and trimming come from the DNA. The sample table records just under 350,000 clones; approximately 87% of these occur just once. The ten largest clones take up around 6% of the sample.

Rearrangement joined TRBV24-1 to TRBJ2-3; 12 central nucleotides agree with TRBD1. The TCR comes from a woman in her fifties or sixties with COVID-19, enrolled during active disease. Specimen: peripheral blood. The bases read TGTGCCACCCAACCGGGACAGGGGGCGACAGATACGCAGTATTTT. It translates as CATQPGQGATDTQYF.